Following are 10 T cell receptor beta chains from one sample sequenced in a study of shared clonotypes between healthy human individuals. The data were produced by immunoSEQ multiplex PCR, yet TCRdb's version contains in-frame clones alone and is incomplete. Among hundreds of thousands of clones listed, approximately 95% were seen once. Cells designated naive CD8 were CD45RO-negative and were positively selected for CCR7, with terminally differentiated effector memory CD45RA+ cells excluded. The sequencing input was naive CD8+ T cells sorted from blood. The receptors derive from a woman in her 30s in good health.

This clone was seen just once. CDR3 bases: TGTGCCAGCAGCATCTCGGGACAGTGCGGCAAAAACATTCAGTACTTC. Residues: CASSISGQCGKNIQYF. The chain is built from TRBV7-7 and TRBJ2-4, with TRBD1 identical over 7 bases. This CDR3 has 16 amino acids. Germline CDR1 SSHAT, CDR2 FNYEAQ (reference sequence). With 5 bases clipped from V and 3 bases from J, the junction kept 10 bases outside the gene matches.

The chain couples TRBV10-3 to TRBJ2-7; D unresolved. The CDR3 extends over 13 amino acids. V dropped 3 bases and J dropped 4 bases, with 10 bases sitting between them. Germline values: CDR1 ENHRY, CDR2 SYGVKD. In DNA form, the CDR3 reads TGTGCCATCAGTGACCACTCCGCGTACGAGCAGTACTTC. This sequence encodes CAISDHSAYEQYF.

The chain employs TRBV27 and TRBJ2-3, with 7 bases identical to TRBD1. The germline V gene encodes CDR1 MNHEY and CDR2 SMNVEV (reference sequence). J gave up 6 bases and V 10 bases, and 19 bases lay outside the gene matches. This CDR3 contains 16 residues. The CDR3 sequence: CATSKTGTEVLDTQYF. The CDR3 bases are TGTGCCACCTCTAAAACCGGGACAGAGGTCTTGGATACGCAGTATTTT.

V usage is TRBV6-5 and J usage is TRBJ2-7; D remains ambiguous. Trimming took 0 bases from V and 0 from J, leaving 12 bases between them. This CDR3 is built from 16 residues. Germline V gives CDR1 MNHEY, CDR2 SVGAGI. CDR3 sequence (DNA): TGTGCCAGCAGTTACTCGAGGTACCCCCTCTCCTACGAGCAGTACTTC. Encoded protein: CASSYSRYPLSYEQYF.

The rearrangement uses TRBV7-6 and TRBJ2-1; weak D call: TRBD2 (6 bases). Germline V gene lookup returns CDR1 SGHVS and CDR2 FNYEAQ. With 2 bases removed from V and 5 bases from J, the gap between germline ends came to 16 bases. This CDR3 comprises 16 residues. This CDR3 is CASSLTKTRRHNEQFF. The CDR3 DNA is TGTGCCAGCAGCTTAACAAAGACTAGGCGGCACAATGAGCAGTTCTTC.

The CDR3 DNA reads TGTGCCAGCAGCGTAGTCGGGCGGAGCTCCTACAATGAGCAGTTCTTC. It specifies CASSVVGRSSYNEQFF. The chain employs TRBV9 and TRBJ2-1; D not resolved. The germline V gene encodes CDR1 SGDLS and CDR2 YYNGEE. The CDR3 spans 16 residues. V dropped 0 bases and J dropped 0 bases, with 10 bases sitting between them.

The rearrangement links TRBV4-1 to TRBJ1-2; weak D call: TRBD1 (6 bases). This CDR3 is 13 amino acids long. Germline loops: CDR1 MGHRA, CDR2 YSYEKL. Trimming stripped 0 bases from V and 8 bases from J, with 10 bases between. CDR3 sequence: CASSQDQGFGYTF. The CDR3, as DNA: TGCGCCAGCAGCCAAGATCAGGGGTTCGGCTACACCTTC.

V gene TRBV19 combines with J gene TRBJ2-5, with 13 nucleotides matching TRBD2. The germline V gene encodes CDR1 LNHDA and CDR2 SQIVND (reference sequence). This CDR3 spans 15 amino acids. J was trimmed by 3 bases and V by 6 bases; bases with no gene match: 4. CDR3 DNA sequence: TGTGCCAGTAGGGGGACTAGCGGGGATGAAGAGACCCAGTACTTC. Protein: CASRGTSGDEETQYF.

The V call is TRBV7-9, the J call TRBJ2-7; D is perhaps TRBD1 (6 bases). The CDR3 is 16 amino acids. V was cut by 3 bases and J by 3 bases, with 18 bases left in between. The germline CDR1 and CDR2 sequences are SEHNR and FQNEAQ (reference sequence). CDR3 in amino acids: CASSLVRDTPYYEQYF. CDR3 nucleotides: TGTGCCAGCAGCTTGGTCCGGGACACACCCTACTACGAGCAGTACTTC. The full variable domain, its missing parts supplied by reference TRBV7-9 and TRBJ2-7, is DTGVSQNPRHKITKRGQNVTFRCDPISEHNRLYWYRQTLGQGPEFLTYFQNEAQLEKSRLLSDRFSAERPKGSFSTLEIQRTEQGDSAMYLCASSLVRDTPYYEQYFGPGTRLTVT.

The table lists this clone with a count of one. The chain uses TRBV15 and TRBJ1-2; the D gene is possibly TRBD1 (5 bases). This CDR3 is 20 amino acids long. Germline V gene sequence: CDR1 LNHNV, CDR2 YYDKDF (reference sequence). V gave up 3 bases and J gave up 2 bases, with 28 bases separating them. CDR3 DNA sequence: TGTGCCACCAGCAGGGCCCCGGCAGGGCGTGCTTCTGCGGGGAACTATGGCTACACCTTC. This gives the protein CATSRAPAGRASAGNYGYTF.